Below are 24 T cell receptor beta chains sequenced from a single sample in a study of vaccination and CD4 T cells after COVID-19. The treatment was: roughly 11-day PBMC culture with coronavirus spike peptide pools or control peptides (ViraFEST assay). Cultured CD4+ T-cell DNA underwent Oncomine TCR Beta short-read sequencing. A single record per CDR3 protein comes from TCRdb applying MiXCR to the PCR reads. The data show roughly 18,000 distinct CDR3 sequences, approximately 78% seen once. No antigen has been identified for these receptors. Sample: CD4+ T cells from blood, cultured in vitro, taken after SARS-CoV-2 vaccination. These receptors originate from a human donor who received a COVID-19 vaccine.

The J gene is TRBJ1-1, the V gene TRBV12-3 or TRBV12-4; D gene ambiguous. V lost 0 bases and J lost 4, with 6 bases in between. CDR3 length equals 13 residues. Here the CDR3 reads CASSLAGGTEAFF. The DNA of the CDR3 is TGTGCCAGCAGTTTAGCGGGAGGCACTGAAGCTTTCTTT.

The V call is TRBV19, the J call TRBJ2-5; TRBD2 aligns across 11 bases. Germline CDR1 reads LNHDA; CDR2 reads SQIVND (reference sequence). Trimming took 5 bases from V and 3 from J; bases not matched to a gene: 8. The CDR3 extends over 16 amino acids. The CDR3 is CASSPNRLAGKETQYF. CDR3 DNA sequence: TGTGCCAGTAGTCCGAATAGACTAGCGGGGAAAGAGACCCAGTACTTC.

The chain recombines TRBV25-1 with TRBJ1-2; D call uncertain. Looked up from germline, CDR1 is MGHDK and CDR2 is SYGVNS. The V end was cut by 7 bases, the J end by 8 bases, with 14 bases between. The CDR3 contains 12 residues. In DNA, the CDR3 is TGTGCCAGCACCGAAGAGTACAAGGGCTACACCTTC. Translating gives CASTEEYKGYTF.

The CDR3 protein is CASSLVRRGGELFF. CDR3 sequence (DNA): TGTGCCAGCAGCTTAGTCCGTCGGGGCGGGGAGCTGTTTTTT. The chain links TRBV11-3 to TRBJ2-2; TRBD2 is a possible D gene (5 bases). The V end lost 1 base, the J end lost 7 bases, and 10 bases lay between the germline ends. Per germline, CDR1 SGHNT and CDR2 YENEEA. This CDR3 has 14 amino acids.

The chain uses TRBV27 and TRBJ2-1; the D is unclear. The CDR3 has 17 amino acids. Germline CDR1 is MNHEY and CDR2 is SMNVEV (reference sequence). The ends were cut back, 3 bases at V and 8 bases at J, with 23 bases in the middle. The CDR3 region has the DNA TGTGCCAGCAGTTTTTCATCCCCATGGGTTAGCATCGATGAGCAGTTCTTC. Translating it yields CASSFSSPWVSIDEQFF.

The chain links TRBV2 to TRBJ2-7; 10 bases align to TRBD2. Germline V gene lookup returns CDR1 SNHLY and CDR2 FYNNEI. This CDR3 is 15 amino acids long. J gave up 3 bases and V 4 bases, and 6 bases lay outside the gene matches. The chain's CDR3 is CASSVQRGGSYEQYF. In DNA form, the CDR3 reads TGTGCCAGCAGTGTGCAGCGGGGGGGGAGCTACGAGCAGTACTTC.

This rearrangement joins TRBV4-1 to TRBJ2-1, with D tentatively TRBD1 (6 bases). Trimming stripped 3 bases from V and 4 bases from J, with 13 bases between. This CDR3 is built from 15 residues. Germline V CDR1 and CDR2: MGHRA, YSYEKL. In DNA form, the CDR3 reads TGCGCCAGCAGCCAGACGACAGGCGCGTACAATGAGCAGTTCTTC. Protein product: CASSQTTGAYNEQFF.

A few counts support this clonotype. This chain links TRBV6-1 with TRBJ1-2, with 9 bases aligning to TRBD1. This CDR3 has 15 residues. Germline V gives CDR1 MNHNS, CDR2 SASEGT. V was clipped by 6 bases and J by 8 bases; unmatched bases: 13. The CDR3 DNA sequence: TGTGCCAGCAGCCCCTCACCCGGGACAGGGAAAGGCTACACCTTC. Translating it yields CASSPSPGTGKGYTF.

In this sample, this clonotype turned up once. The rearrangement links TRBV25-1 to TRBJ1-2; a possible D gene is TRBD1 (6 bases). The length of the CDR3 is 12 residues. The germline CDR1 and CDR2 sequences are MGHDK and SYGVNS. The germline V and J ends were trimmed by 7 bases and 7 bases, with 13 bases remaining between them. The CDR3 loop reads CASKRTVGGYTF. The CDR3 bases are TGTGCCAGCAAGAGGACAGTCGGTGGCTACACCTTC.

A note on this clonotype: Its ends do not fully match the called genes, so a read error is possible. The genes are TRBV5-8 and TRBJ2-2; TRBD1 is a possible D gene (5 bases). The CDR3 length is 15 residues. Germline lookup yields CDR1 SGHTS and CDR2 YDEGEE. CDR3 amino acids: CASSLGSGNTRELFF. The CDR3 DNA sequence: TGTGCCAGCAGCTTGGGATCAGGGAACACCAGGGAGCTGTTTTTT.

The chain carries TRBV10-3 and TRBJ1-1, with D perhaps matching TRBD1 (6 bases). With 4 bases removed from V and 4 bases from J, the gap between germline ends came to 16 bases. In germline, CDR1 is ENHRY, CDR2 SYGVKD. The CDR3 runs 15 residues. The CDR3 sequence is CAISAGGGAPTEAFF. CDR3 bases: TGTGCCATCAGTGCTGGGGGGGGCGCACCCACTGAAGCTTTCTTT.

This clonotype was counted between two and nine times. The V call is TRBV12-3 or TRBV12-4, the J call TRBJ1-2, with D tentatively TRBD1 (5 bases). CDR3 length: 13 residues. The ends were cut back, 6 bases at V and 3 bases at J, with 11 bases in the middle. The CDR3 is CASSPRGDYGYTF. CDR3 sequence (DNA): TGTGCCAGCAGCCCTAGGGGAGACTATGGCTACACCTTC.

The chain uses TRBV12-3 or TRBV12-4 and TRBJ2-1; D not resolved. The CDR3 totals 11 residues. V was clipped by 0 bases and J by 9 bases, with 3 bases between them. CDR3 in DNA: TGTGCCAGCAGTTTAGCTATTGAGCAGTTCTTC. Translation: CASSLAIEQFF.

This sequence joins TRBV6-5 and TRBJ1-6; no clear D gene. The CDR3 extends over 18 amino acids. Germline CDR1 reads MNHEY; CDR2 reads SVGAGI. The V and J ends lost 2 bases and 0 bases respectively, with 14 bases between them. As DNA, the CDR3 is TGTGCCAGCAGTTACCCCCCGACTGCTAGCTCCTATAATTCACCCCTCCACTTT. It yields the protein CASSYPPTASSYNSPLHF.

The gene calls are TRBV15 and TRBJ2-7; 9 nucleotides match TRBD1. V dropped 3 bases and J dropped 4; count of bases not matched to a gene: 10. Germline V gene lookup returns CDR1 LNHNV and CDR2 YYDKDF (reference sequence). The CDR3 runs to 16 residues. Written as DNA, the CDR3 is TGTGCCACCAGCAGGGACCTCGGGACAGGGACGTACGAGCAGTACTTC. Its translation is CATSRDLGTGTYEQYF.

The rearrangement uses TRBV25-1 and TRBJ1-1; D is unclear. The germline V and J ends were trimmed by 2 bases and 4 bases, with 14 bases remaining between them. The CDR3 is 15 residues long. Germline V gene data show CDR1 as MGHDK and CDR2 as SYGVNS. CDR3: CASSERRPGCTEAFF. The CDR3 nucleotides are TGTGCCAGCAGTGAACGGCGTCCCGGATGCACTGAAGCTTTCTTT.

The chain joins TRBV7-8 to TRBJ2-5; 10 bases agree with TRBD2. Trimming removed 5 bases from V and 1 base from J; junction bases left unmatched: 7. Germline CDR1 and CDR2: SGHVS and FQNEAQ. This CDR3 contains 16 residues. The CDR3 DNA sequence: TGTGCCAGCAGCAGGACACTAGCGGGGCCCCAAGAGACCCAGTACTTC. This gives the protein CASSRTLAGPQETQYF.

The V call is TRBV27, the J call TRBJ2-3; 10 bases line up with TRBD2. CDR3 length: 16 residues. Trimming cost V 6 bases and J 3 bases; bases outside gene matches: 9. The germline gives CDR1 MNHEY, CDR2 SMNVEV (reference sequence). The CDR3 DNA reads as TGTGCCAGCAGGCGCCTAGCGGGGGCCTATACAGATACGCAGTATTTT. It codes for CASRRLAGAYTDTQYF.

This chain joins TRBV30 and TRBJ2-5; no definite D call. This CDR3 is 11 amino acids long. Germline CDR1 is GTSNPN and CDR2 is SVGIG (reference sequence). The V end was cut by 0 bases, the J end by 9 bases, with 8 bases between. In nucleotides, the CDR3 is TGTGCCTGGAGTGTACAGTCCCCCCAGTACTTC. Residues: CAWSVQSPQYF.

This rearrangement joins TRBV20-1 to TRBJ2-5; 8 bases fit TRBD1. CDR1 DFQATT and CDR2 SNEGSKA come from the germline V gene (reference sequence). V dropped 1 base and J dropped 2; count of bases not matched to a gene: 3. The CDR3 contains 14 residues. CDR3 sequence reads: CSARVGQGQETQYF. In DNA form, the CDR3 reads TGCAGTGCTAGAGTTGGACAGGGTCAAGAGACCCAGTACTTC.

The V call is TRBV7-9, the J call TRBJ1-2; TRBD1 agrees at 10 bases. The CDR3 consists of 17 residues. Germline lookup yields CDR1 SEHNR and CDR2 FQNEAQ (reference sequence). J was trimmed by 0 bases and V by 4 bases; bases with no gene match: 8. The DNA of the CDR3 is TGTGCCAGCAGCTCAGCCGGGACAGGGGCGACTAACTATGGCTACACCTTC. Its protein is CASSSAGTGATNYGYTF.

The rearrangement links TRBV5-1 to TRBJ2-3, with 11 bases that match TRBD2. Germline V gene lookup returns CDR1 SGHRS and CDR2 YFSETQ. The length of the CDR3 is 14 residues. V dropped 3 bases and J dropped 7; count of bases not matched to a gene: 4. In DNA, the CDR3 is TGCGCCAGCAGCTCCAGACTAGCGGGGAATACGCAGTATTTT. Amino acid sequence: CASSSRLAGNTQYF.

The CDR3 DNA sequence: TGCAGTGCTAGAGAGTTGGGACAGGGTACGACTGAAGCTTTCTTT. Protein sequence: CSARELGQGTTEAFF. The chain joins TRBV20-1 to TRBJ1-1; 9 nucleotides match TRBD1. The CDR3 totals 15 residues. With 0 bases clipped from V and 5 bases from J, the junction kept 7 bases outside the gene matches. Germline V gene lookup returns CDR1 DFQATT and CDR2 SNEGSKA (reference sequence).

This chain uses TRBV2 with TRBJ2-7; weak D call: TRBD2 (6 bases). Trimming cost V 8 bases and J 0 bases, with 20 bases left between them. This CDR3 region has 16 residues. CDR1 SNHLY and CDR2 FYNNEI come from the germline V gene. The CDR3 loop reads CASGPRWGVGSYEQYF. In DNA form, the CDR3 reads TGTGCCAGCGGACCCCGATGGGGGGTGGGCTCCTACGAGCAGTACTTC. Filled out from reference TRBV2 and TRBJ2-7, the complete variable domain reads EPEVTQTPSHQVTQMGQEVILRCVPISNHLYFYWYRQILGQKVEFLVSFYNNEISEKSEIFDDQFSVERPDGSNFTLKIRSTKLEDSAMYFCASGPRWGVGSYEQYFGPGTRLTVT.